The next 26 T cell receptor beta chains were all read from a single sample in a study of beta chain features in type 1 diabetes. The whole isolated RNA underwent reverse transcription, so sequencing captured expressed TCRB transcripts. Data came from immunoSEQ multiplex PCR; TCRdb stores just in-frame clones and leaves some out. In the table there are 130,000 or so clones, about 9.7% of which are singletons. The sequenced sample was central memory CD4+ T cells from blood. These receptors came from a woman aged 40-49 years in good health.

This clone was recorded a few times. The chain is built from TRBV20-1 and TRBJ2-5; D might be TRBD2 (6 bases). Germline V gene data show CDR1 as DFQATT and CDR2 as SNEGSKA (reference sequence). The CDR3 is 10 amino acids. Trimming took 5 bases from V and 9 from J, leaving 10 bases between them. The CDR3, as DNA: TGCAGTGCTCTTGGGGAGGCCCAGTACTTC. It encodes CSALGEAQYF.

The chain uses TRBV5-1 and TRBJ2-3; the match to TRBD1 covers 8 bases. Germline V gene data show CDR1 as SGHRS and CDR2 as YFSETQ. This CDR3 spans 14 amino acids. The ends lost 0 bases at V and 5 bases at J; junction bases unmatched: 2. The CDR3 DNA follows: TGCGCCAGCAGCTTGGGGACAGGGAAAGATACGCAGTATTTT. It is translated as CASSLGTGKDTQYF.

The DNA of the CDR3 is TGTGCCAGCTCATCCAGACAGGGCGGGTACGAGCAGTACTTC. Protein sequence: CASSSRQGGYEQYF. This chain links TRBV18 with TRBJ2-7; 7 nucleotides align to TRBD1. From germline, CDR1 is KGHSH and CDR2 LQKENI. The V and J ends lost 5 bases and 4 bases, in that order; junction bases with no gene match: 8. The CDR3 loop spans 14 amino acids.

V and J are TRBV7-9 and TRBJ1-1; no firm D call. The germline V gene encodes CDR1 SEHNR and CDR2 FQNEAQ (reference sequence). V lost 1 base to trimming and J lost 1 base, with 4 bases between them. The CDR3 spans 13 residues. The CDR3 DNA reads TGTGCCAGCAGCTTAGTACAGAACACTGAAGCTTTCTTT. Its translation: CASSLVQNTEAFF.

This clone was seen many times. The chain links TRBV7-2 to TRBJ1-5; 9 bases are shared with TRBD1. The CDR3 is 18 amino acids. The V segment lost 1 base and the J segment 2 bases; nucleotides outside the gene matches: 9. Germline loops: CDR1 SGHTA, CDR2 FQGNSA. CDR3 sequence: CASSLVAVQGAGNQPQHF. The CDR3 nucleotides are TGTGCCAGCAGCTTAGTGGCCGTACAGGGGGCAGGCAATCAGCCCCAGCATTTT.

The chain links TRBV19 to TRBJ2-7, with TRBD1 as a possible D gene (5 bases). This CDR3 spans 15 amino acids. The germline V and J ends were trimmed by 2 bases and 5 bases, with 16 bases remaining between them. Per germline, CDR1 LNHDA and CDR2 SQIVND (reference sequence). The CDR3 DNA reads as TGTGCCAGTAGTATACCCCCCCACAGGAACAACGAGCAGTACTTC. Translated, it gives CASSIPPHRNNEQYF.

CDR3 residues: CASSPRGTSGGNIQYF. DNA of the CDR3: TGTGCCAGCTCACCAAGAGGAACTAGCGGGGGGAACATTCAGTACTTC. The V call is TRBV18, the J call TRBJ2-4; 12 bases map to TRBD2. Germline trimming cut 2 bases from V and 7 bases from J; bases unmatched to any gene: 6. This CDR3 contains 16 residues. The V gene's germline CDR1 is KGHSH and CDR2 LQKENI.

The chain employs TRBV19 and TRBJ2-7; 10 bases line up with TRBD1. CDR3 size: 14 residues. Germline CDR1 and CDR2: LNHDA and SQIVND (reference sequence). Unmatched junction bases numbered 5, after V lost 4 bases and J lost 5 bases. The CDR3 region is CASSTTGGGDEQYF. CDR3 bases: TGTGCCAGTAGTACGACAGGGGGCGGGGACGAGCAGTACTTC.

The gene calls are TRBV7-7 and TRBJ2-5; 15 nucleotides match TRBD2. Germline V lookup: CDR1 SSHAT, CDR2 FNYEAQ (reference sequence). The ends lost 4 bases at V and 5 bases at J; junction bases unmatched: 11. The CDR3 totals 18 residues. The CDR3 coding sequence is TGTGCCAGCAGCTCGGGACTAGCGGGGGGACCCCGCCGGGAGACCCAGTACTTC. This translates into CASSSGLAGGPRRETQYF.

The gene calls are TRBV5-1 and TRBJ2-3; 7 bases agree with TRBD2. From germline, CDR1 is SGHRS and CDR2 YFSETQ. V shed 0 bases, J shed 11 bases, and the junction held 12 bases outside the gene matches. This CDR3 spans 15 amino acids. CDR3 nucleotides: TGCGCCAGCAGCTTGGAACGGGGGGTGGCGGTTGGGCAGTATTTT. As protein: CASSLERGVAVGQYF.

The chain is built from TRBV4-3 and TRBJ2-1, with 7 bases lining up with TRBD2. The V segment lost 1 base and the J segment 0 bases; nucleotides outside the gene matches: 15. The CDR3 sequence is 20 residues long. The germline gives CDR1 LGHNA, CDR2 YSLEER. The chain's CDR3 is CASSQVRGLAVSSSYNEQFF. The DNA for the CDR3 is TGCGCCAGCAGCCAAGTAAGGGGTCTAGCGGTGTCGAGCTCCTACAATGAGCAGTTCTTC.

This clone appeared a few times. The CDR3 bases are TGCAGCCTCCAAGAACCAGGGTCACGGGAAGCTTTCTTT. It specifies CSLQEPGSREAFF. The V call is TRBV29-1, the J call TRBJ1-1; weak D call: TRBD1 (5 bases). CDR3 length: 13 residues. Germline V lookup: CDR1 SQVTM, CDR2 ANQGSEA. V was pared by 8 bases and J by 8 bases, with 21 bases between.

V is TRBV5-6 and J is TRBJ1-6; 8 bases are shared with TRBD1. Germline CDR1 and CDR2: SGHDT and YYEEEE. The V segment lost 4 bases and the J segment 10 bases; nucleotides outside the gene matches: 7. This CDR3 has 14 amino acids. The CDR3 reads CASSDNRGNSPLHF. The CDR3 nucleotides are TGTGCCAGCAGCGACAACAGGGGGAACTCACCCCTCCACTTT.

The sample holds a few counts of this clone. The chain is built from TRBV6-1 and TRBJ2-7; D gene unclear. Germline V CDR1 and CDR2: MNHNS, SASEGT. The CDR3 consists of 13 residues. Trimming stripped 5 bases from V and 4 bases from J, with 12 bases between. The CDR3 DNA follows: TGTGCCAGCAGTTGGCAGAGAGGTTACGAGCAGTACTTC. Residues: CASSWQRGYEQYF.

The chain carries TRBV19 and TRBJ2-5; 9 positions agree with TRBD1. Germline-derived CDR1 and CDR2 are LNHDA and SQIVND (reference sequence). The CDR3 spans 17 residues. J lost 4 bases, V lost 4 bases, and 13 bases had no gene match. CDR3 amino acids: CASSTNDGQGRRETQYF. CDR3 sequence (DNA): TGTGCCAGTAGTACAAACGACGGACAGGGGAGGCGAGAGACCCAGTACTTC. The full variable domain, with the rest looked up from reference TRBV19 and TRBJ2-5, is DGGITQSPKYLFRKEGQNVTLSCEQNLNHDAMYWYRQDPGQGLRLIYYSQIVNDFQKGDIAEGYSVSREKKESFPLTVTSAQKNPTAFYLCASSTNDGQGRRETQYFGPGTRLLVL.

Note on this clone: Distinct nucleotide sequences in the sample also encode this CDR3. This chain links TRBV9 with TRBJ1-1; D unclear. The V gene's germline CDR1 is SGDLS and CDR2 YYNGEE. The CDR3 spans 13 residues. The V end was cut by 0 bases, the J end by 0 bases, with 3 bases between. The CDR3 reads CASSVAVNTEAFF. CDR3 sequence (DNA): TGTGCCAGCAGCGTAGCAGTGAACACTGAAGCTTTCTTT. The entire variable domain, with the rest obtained from reference TRBV9 and TRBJ1-1, is as follows: DSGVTQTPKHLITATGQRVTLRCSPRSGDLSVYWYQQSLDQGLQFLIQYYNGEERAKGNILERFSAQQFPDLHSELNLSSLELGDSALYFCASSVAVNTEAFFGQGTRLTVV.

The chain is built from TRBV5-1 and TRBJ1-2; 8 nucleotides agree with TRBD1. The CDR3 has 14 residues. Germline V CDR1 and CDR2: SGHRS, YFSETQ. The J segment lost 5 bases and the V segment lost 6 bases, leaving 9 bases of the junction unmatched. The CDR3 here is CASKSGQGLYGYTF. CDR3 nucleotide sequence: TGCGCCAGCAAGTCAGGACAGGGTTTGTATGGCTACACCTTC.

This clone was picked up a small number of times. The chain carries TRBV7-9 and TRBJ1-4; maybe TRBD1 (5 bases). The CDR3 covers 18 residues. CDR1 is SEHNR and CDR2 is FQNEAQ in the germline V gene (reference sequence). Trimming cost V 5 bases and J 7 bases, with 26 bases left between them. CDR3: CASSPEPMQGSHFEKLFF. CDR3 bases: TGTGCCAGCAGCCCCGAGCCTATGCAGGGTAGCCATTTTGAAAAACTGTTTTTT.

The chain uses TRBV2 and TRBJ2-3; TRBD1 matches 7 bases. V lost 5 bases, J lost 2 bases, and 10 bases stayed unmatched. In germline, CDR1 is SNHLY, CDR2 FYNNEI. The CDR3 sequence is 16 residues long. In DNA, the CDR3 is TGTGCCAGCAGTCTCGGGACAGTAGGATCCACAGATACGCAGTATTTT. This encodes CASSLGTVGSTDTQYF.

The rearrangement joins TRBV6-5 to TRBJ1-1, with TRBD1 identical over 7 bases. The CDR3 is 13 residues long. J was trimmed by 5 bases and V by 6 bases; bases with no gene match: 6. Germline V gene data show CDR1 as MNHEY and CDR2 as SVGAGI. The CDR3 bases are TGTGCCAGCAGAAGGGACAGTAAAACTGAAGCTTTCTTT. Translating gives CASRRDSKTEAFF.

This clone was picked up a small number of times. The chain employs TRBV5-1 and TRBJ1-2; 8 positions agree with TRBD1. Germline-derived CDR1 and CDR2 are SGHRS and YFSETQ. J was trimmed by 4 bases and V by 6 bases; bases with no gene match: 5. The CDR3 is made up of 13 amino acids. The CDR3 DNA reads TGCGCCAGCACGGACAGGGCGGGCTATGGCTACACCTTC. Its translation: CASTDRAGYGYTF.

In nucleotides, the CDR3 is TGCAGTGCTACGGCAGGGGGCGAAGCTTTCTTT. The encoded protein is CSATAGGEAFF. The chain joins TRBV20-1 to TRBJ1-1, with 8 bases aligning to TRBD1. The length of the CDR3 is 11 residues. The germline CDR1 and CDR2 sequences are DFQATT and SNEGSKA (reference sequence). The junction had 3 bases not matched to a gene; V was cut back by 4 bases and J by 8 bases.

This clone was counted many times. The V and J genes are TRBV23-1 and TRBJ2-7; D possibly corresponds to TRBD1 (6 bases). TRBV23-1 has ORF status, its function being uncertain. There are 14 residues in the CDR3. V gave up 2 bases and J gave up 1 base, with 9 bases separating them. The CDR3 sequence is CASSQRTESYEQYF. CDR3 in DNA: TGCGCCAGCAGTCAAAGGACAGAATCCTACGAGCAGTACTTC.

The J gene is TRBJ2-5, the V gene TRBV29-1; D possibly corresponds to TRBD1 (6 bases). The assigned J gene may be wrong: the sequence end matches TRBJ2-7 better. The CDR3 runs 13 residues. Germline values: CDR1 SQVTM, CDR2 ANQGSEA. The CDR3 protein is CSVQRDIGHEQYF. The CDR3 region has the DNA TGCAGCGTTCAAAGGGACATTGGACACGAGCAGTACTTC.

A few counts support this clone. This chain links TRBV10-3 with TRBJ1-4, with 8 bases identical to TRBD1. V dropped 7 bases and J dropped 5; count of bases not matched to a gene: 3. The CDR3 is 13 amino acids. Germline CDR1 reads ENHRY; CDR2 reads SYGVKD. The CDR3 nucleotides are TGTGCCATCAACCAGGGGGCGAATGAAAAACTGTTTTTT. Its protein is CAINQGANEKLFF.

The CDR3 DNA reads TGTGCCAGCAGCCAACAAGCGGGGGCGGTGAATTCACCCCTCCACTTT. It codes for CASSQQAGAVNSPLHF. The rearrangement uses TRBV7-2 and TRBJ1-6; D perhaps matches TRBD1 (6 bases). The CDR3 covers 16 residues. The germline CDR1 and CDR2 sequences are SGHTA and FQGNSA. The germline V and J ends were trimmed by 5 bases and 7 bases, with 18 bases remaining between them.